The 28 T cell receptor beta chains below were found in one sample sequenced in a study of blood T cell repertoires in COVID-19 (dated by TCRdb to 2019 to 2021). The library was generated by the immunoSEQ multiplex PCR assay. As stored in TCRdb, this immuneACCESS dataset retains in-frame rearrangements with V and J assigned. A fraction of the clones does not appear; measured against another copy, unresolved V genes explain less than half of the discrepancy, and the remainder lacks a known reason. In this sample the table shows around 90,000 clones, about 92% of which occur a single time. The ten biggest clones cover nearly 6.5% of the sample. Material: peripheral blood. Receptors were obtained from a woman aged 60 to 75 with active COVID-19.

The rearrangement uses TRBV5-5 and TRBJ2-1; 7 bases are a match to TRBD1. Germline CDR1 reads SGHKS; CDR2 reads YYEKEE (reference sequence). This CDR3 spans 16 amino acids. Trimming removed 3 bases from V and 0 bases from J; junction bases left unmatched: 6. The chain's CDR3 is CASSSRQGSSYNEQFF. CDR3 bases: TGTGCCAGCAGCTCACGACAGGGAAGCTCCTACAATGAGCAGTTCTTC.

This CDR3 is CASSPGQGAIYGYTF. CDR3 nucleotide sequence: TGTGCCAGCAGCCCAGGACAGGGGGCTATCTATGGCTACACCTTC. The J gene is TRBJ1-2, the V gene TRBV5-4, with TRBD1 identical over 11 bases. Germline lookup yields CDR1 SGHNT and CDR2 YYREEE (reference sequence). The CDR3 sequence is 15 residues long. V lost 4 bases to trimming and J lost 4 bases; unmatched junction nucleotides: 6.

The chain couples TRBV30 to TRBJ2-7; 9 bases are shared with TRBD1. The germline CDR1 and CDR2 sequences are GTSNPN and SVGIG (reference sequence). With V trimmed by 2 bases and J by 7 bases, 6 bases remained unmatched. The CDR3 sequence is 13 residues long. DNA for the CDR3: TGTGCCTGGAGTCAGGACAGGGGCTGGGAGCAGTACTTC. It yields the protein CAWSQDRGWEQYF.

This clone was detected a few times. This chain's CDR3 is CAWRRGQGATDTQYF. The CDR3 bases are TGTGCCTGGAGGAGGGGACAGGGAGCCACAGATACGCAGTATTTT. The chain combines TRBV30 with TRBJ2-3, with 9 bases aligning to TRBD1. This CDR3 comprises 15 residues. Per germline, CDR1 GTSNPN and CDR2 SVGIG (reference sequence). Trimming at V came to 3 bases and at J to 2 bases, leaving 6 bases not matched to a gene.

This rearrangement joins TRBV15 to TRBJ2-1; 8 bases map to TRBD2. After removal of 3 bases from V and 7 bases from J, the junction contained 8 bases not matched to a gene. The germline V gene has CDR1 LNHNV and CDR2 YYDKDF (reference sequence). CDR3 length: 15 residues. The CDR3 here is CATSSPGLVNNEQFF. The CDR3 region has the DNA TGTGCCACCAGCAGCCCGGGACTAGTAAATAATGAGCAGTTCTTC.

This chain joins TRBV3-1 (or the pseudogene TRBV3-2) and TRBJ2-3; the match to TRBD2 covers 11 bases. The CDR3 is made up of 15 amino acids. The V gene end was trimmed by 4 bases and the J gene end by 5 bases; junction bases not matched to a gene: 5. CDR1 and CDR2 from the germline V gene are LGHDT and YNNKEL (reference sequence). CDR3 in amino acids: CASSRLAGKGDTQYF. The DNA of the CDR3 is TGTGCCAGCAGCCGACTAGCGGGAAAGGGAGATACGCAGTATTTT.

This rearrangement joins TRBV11-2 to TRBJ2-6; 8 nucleotides line up with TRBD1. Germline CDR1 and CDR2: SGHAT and FQNNGV. The V and J ends lost 5 bases and 0 bases, in that order; junction bases with no gene match: 9. This CDR3 region has 18 residues. The CDR3 DNA sequence: TGTGCCAGCAGCACCGGGACAGGACCATACTCTGGGGCCAACGTCCTGACTTTC. Translation gives CASSTGTGPYSGANVLTF.

V usage is TRBV28 and J usage is TRBJ1-3; TRBD1 matches 11 bases. Germline trimming cut 5 bases from V and 6 bases from J; bases unmatched to any gene: 6. This CDR3 has 15 amino acids. Germline V CDR1 and CDR2: MDHEN, SYDVKM. The chain's CDR3 is CASSPPGQGANTIYF. CDR3 sequence (DNA): TGTGCCAGCAGTCCCCCTGGACAGGGGGCAAACACCATATATTTT.

The chain uses TRBV6-5 and TRBJ1-2; 9 bases match TRBD1. V dropped 5 bases and J dropped 0; count of bases not matched to a gene: 1. Germline V lookup: CDR1 MNHEY, CDR2 SVGAGI. CDR3 size: 14 residues. CDR3 amino acids: CASSRTGANYGYTF. CDR3 nucleotide sequence: TGTGCCAGCAGTAGGACAGGGGCTAACTATGGCTACACCTTC.

The count of this clone is one. This sequence joins TRBV5-1 and TRBJ1-1, with a weak D call TRBD1 (6 bases). V was pared by 2 bases and J by 1 base, with 18 bases between. In germline, CDR1 is SGHRS, CDR2 YFSETQ. This CDR3 has 17 amino acids. As DNA, the CDR3 is TGCGCCAGCAGCTTATTATTTGGGGTGACAGGGAACACTGAAGCTTTCTTT. The encoded protein is CASSLLFGVTGNTEAFF.

V gene TRBV28 combines with J gene TRBJ1-1; 9 positions agree with TRBD1. The CDR3 has 16 amino acids. Germline V gene sequence: CDR1 MDHEN, CDR2 SYDVKM. Unmatched junction bases numbered 11, after V lost 4 bases and J lost 5 bases. CDR3 in DNA: TGTGCCAGCAGTTCCATTTTGCGGACAGGGGCGACTGAAGCTTTCTTT. Translating it yields CASSSILRTGATEAFF.

In nucleotides, the CDR3 is TGCGCCAGCAGCTTGGAGCCAGGGGATAGAGGCAAAAACATTCAGTACTTC. Protein sequence: CASSLEPGDRGKNIQYF. The rearrangement links TRBV5-1 to TRBJ2-4; a possible D gene is TRBD1 (6 bases). The CDR3 length is 17 residues. Germline V gene sequence: CDR1 SGHRS, CDR2 YFSETQ. Trimming shortened V by 0 bases and J by 3 bases, and 16 bases separated the two germline ends.

The rearrangement uses TRBV14 and TRBJ2-4; possibly TRBD2 for D (6 bases). Germline values: CDR1 SGHDN, CDR2 FVKESK. The CDR3 totals 15 residues. Trimming left V 1 base short and J 7 bases short, with 14 bases between. In DNA form, the CDR3 reads TGTGCCAGCAGCCAAGCTACGGGAGTTCGGAACATTCAGTACTTC. It codes for CASSQATGVRNIQYF.

The CDR3 protein is CASSHTGQGTNEKLFF. Here the CDR3 DNA reads TGTGCCAGCAGCCATACTGGACAGGGCACTAATGAAAAACTGTTTTTT. The chain combines TRBV3-1 (or the pseudogene TRBV3-2) with TRBJ1-4; 8 positions agree with TRBD1. J lost 2 bases, V lost 3 bases, and 5 bases had no gene match. The germline gives CDR1 LGHDT, CDR2 YNNKEL (reference sequence). The CDR3 covers 16 residues.

The rearrangement uses TRBV12-5 and TRBJ1-5; 7 bases line up with TRBD1. Germline V gene data show CDR1 as LGHNT and CDR2 as FRNRAP. Trimming took 6 bases from V and 5 from J; bases not matched to a gene: 4. This CDR3 has 13 amino acids. The CDR3 here is CASGRDSYQPQHF. In DNA, the CDR3 is TGTGCTAGTGGAAGGGACAGTTATCAGCCCCAGCATTTT.

This sequence joins TRBV11-2 and TRBJ1-1; TRBD1 agrees at 7 bases. CDR3 length equals 15 residues. CDR1 and CDR2 (germline): SGHAT, FQNNGV. V was pared by 4 bases and J by 1 base, with 6 bases of the junction left unmatched. The CDR3 loop reads CASSSSRDRNTEAFF. In nucleotides, the CDR3 is TGTGCCAGCAGCTCGTCCCGGGACAGGAACACTGAAGCTTTCTTT.

The gene calls are TRBV18 and TRBJ2-7, with TRBD1 matching over 8 bases. This CDR3 comprises 16 residues. CDR1 and CDR2 (germline): KGHSH, LQKENI. J lost 3 bases, V lost 0 bases, and 7 bases had no gene match. CDR3 sequence (DNA): TGTGCCAGCTCACCACCTGGGACAGGAGAATACTACGAGCAGTACTTC. Residues: CASSPPGTGEYYEQYF.

This clone was seen more than once but under ten times. V usage is TRBV15 and J usage is TRBJ2-5; TRBD2 agrees at 8 bases. With 0 bases clipped from V and 5 bases from J, the junction kept 5 bases outside the gene matches. This CDR3 is 15 amino acids long. Germline V gene sequence: CDR1 LNHNV, CDR2 YYDKDF (reference sequence). The CDR3 loop reads CATSRDSGAFETQYF. The CDR3 DNA reads as TGTGCCACCAGCAGAGATAGCGGGGCCTTCGAGACCCAGTACTTC. Full variable domain (outside the CDR3, taken from reference TRBV15 and TRBJ2-5): DAMVIQNPRYQVTQFGKPVTLSCSQTLNHNVMYWYQQKSSQAPKLLFHYYDKDFNNEADTPDNFQSRRPNTSFCFLDIRSPGLGDTAMYLCATSRDSGAFETQYFGPGTRLLVL.

V gene TRBV27 combines with J gene TRBJ2-7; 7 bases are shared with TRBD1. The CDR3 extends over 14 amino acids. The germline V gene encodes CDR1 MNHEY and CDR2 SMNVEV (reference sequence). V lost 5 bases, J lost 2 bases, and 6 bases stayed unmatched. The CDR3 protein is CASSVGTVPYEQYF. In DNA, the CDR3 is TGTGCCAGCAGTGTTGGGACAGTTCCCTACGAGCAGTACTTC.

The V gene is TRBV7-2, the J gene TRBJ2-5, with 8 bases matching TRBD1. Germline values: CDR1 SGHTA, CDR2 FQGNSA. V was clipped by 5 bases and J by 5 bases; unmatched bases: 4. The CDR3 totals 13 residues. CDR3 in amino acids: CASSADRGETQYF. The CDR3 DNA reads as TGTGCCAGCAGCGCCGACAGGGGTGAGACCCAGTACTTC.

The genes are TRBV21-1 and TRBJ1-5; TRBD1, as called in the table, went unchecked against the DNA. TRBV21-1 is a recognized pseudogene. The CDR3 is 16 amino acids. The CDR3 bases are TGTGCCAGCAGCATTCCGACAGGGTTTCGCAATCAGCCCCAGCATTTT. Translation gives CASSIPTGFRNQPQHF.

The chain is built from TRBV3-1 (or the pseudogene TRBV3-2) and TRBJ1-4, with D maybe TRBD1 (5 bases). Germline CDR1 reads LGHDT; CDR2 reads YNNKEL (reference sequence). The CDR3 loop spans 15 amino acids. Trimming pared 0 bases from V and 8 bases from J, leaving 13 bases between. The CDR3 spells CASSQEKWKGEKLFF. In nucleotides, the CDR3 is TGTGCCAGCAGCCAAGAGAAGTGGAAGGGGGAAAAACTGTTTTTT.

The chain carries TRBV18 and TRBJ2-1; weak D call: TRBD1 (5 bases). This CDR3 region has 14 residues. Looked up from germline, CDR1 is KGHSH and CDR2 is LQKENI. V was clipped by 6 bases and J by 5 bases, with 14 bases between them. In DNA, the CDR3 is TGTGCCAGCTCCCTGGATAGGGGAAACAATGAGCAGTTCTTC. Amino acids: CASSLDRGNNEQFF. The full variable domain, in which reference TRBV18 and TRBJ2-1 provide the parts outside the CDR3, is NAGVMQNPRHLVRRRGQEARLRCSPMKGHSHVYWYRQLPEEGLKFMVYLQKENIIDESGMPKERFSAEFPKEGPSILRIQQVVRGDSAAYFCASSLDRGNNEQFFGPGTRLTVL.

The CDR3 is CASSTGQLATNEKLFF. DNA for the CDR3: TGTGCCAGTAGTACGGGACAGCTTGCAACTAATGAAAAACTGTTTTTT. The gene calls are TRBV19 and TRBJ1-4; 7 bases line up with TRBD1. Germline CDR1 LNHDA, CDR2 SQIVND (reference sequence). With V trimmed by 4 bases and J by 0 bases, 5 bases remained unmatched. The CDR3 totals 16 residues. Complete variable domain (other parts from reference TRBV19 and TRBJ1-4): DGGITQSPKYLFRKEGQNVTLSCEQNLNHDAMYWYRQDPGQGLRLIYYSQIVNDFQKGDIAEGYSVSREKKESFPLTVTSAQKNPTAFYLCASSTGQLATNEKLFFGSGTQLSVL.

The chain has TRBV28 and TRBJ1-2, with D maybe TRBD1 (5 bases). V was pared by 7 bases and J by 3 bases, with 18 bases between. This CDR3 has 15 amino acids. Germline CDR1 and CDR2: MDHEN and SYDVKM. The CDR3 loop is CASTDRGSKDYGYTF. The CDR3 nucleotides read TGTGCCAGCACTGATCGGGGGAGCAAAGACTATGGCTACACCTTC.

The V and J genes are TRBV4-2 and TRBJ2-7; TRBD1 aligns across 10 bases. The CDR3 length is 15 residues. V dropped 0 bases and J dropped 4; count of bases not matched to a gene: 3. Germline loops: CDR1 LGHNA, CDR2 YNFKEQ. CDR3 loop: CASSQDDRGPYEQYF. The CDR3 region has the DNA TGTGCCAGCAGCCAAGATGACAGGGGGCCGTACGAGCAGTACTTC.

This clone has just a few counts. The rearrangement uses TRBV5-4 and TRBJ1-1; a weak D match, TRBD1 (5 bases). CDR3 length: 16 amino acids. The V gene's germline CDR1 is SGHNT and CDR2 YYREEE (reference sequence). V was pared by 4 bases and J by 5 bases, with 21 bases between. Written as DNA, the CDR3 is TGTGCCAGCAGCCCGCCCCCCCAGGGCAAAGGAACTGAAGCTTTCTTT. Encoded protein: CASSPPPQGKGTEAFF.

The chain couples TRBV5-1 to TRBJ2-1; 14 nucleotides agree with TRBD2. J gave up 8 bases and V 3 bases, and 4 bases lay outside the gene matches. The CDR3 covers 15 residues. Germline CDR1 SGHRS, CDR2 YFSETQ. CDR3 nucleotides: TGCGCCAGCAGCTCCGGACTAGCGGGAGGTGATGAGCAGTTCTTC. It yields the protein CASSSGLAGGDEQFF.